A selection of T cell receptor beta chains follows, all from one sample in a study of T-cell memory formation after mild COVID-19. MiXCR, applied by TCRdb to the 5' RACE reads, yields one record per CDR3 protein. The sample consists of about 560,000 distinct CDR3 sequences, roughly 17% of them appearing once. Sequences were obtained from PBMCs or a T cell subset sorted from them (not recorded which). These receptors were obtained from an adult woman who had mild COVID-19 (a few samples of this study predate the infection). Cell type and time point are not known. CDR3s include the opening cysteine and the closing phenylalanine or tryptophan. The D gene is left open where the match is weak. Some rows have no size entry. The others give once, few or many, or a class for an expanded clone.

TRBD2,TRBJ2-1,TRBV27,few,CASVSSRTRGSNEQFF,TGTGCCAGCGTATCCTCGAGGACTAGGGGATCCAATGAGCAGTTCTTC
TRBD2,TRBJ2-1,TRBV12-3/TRBV12-4,NA,CASRGTSYYNEQFF,TGTGCCAGCAGAGGGACTAGCTATTACAATGAGCAGTTCTTC
NA,TRBJ2-2,TRBV5-1,NA,CASSPSPFAGELFF,TGCGCCAGCAGCCCCTCTCCCTTTGCCGGGGAGCTGTTTTTT
NA,TRBJ1-2,TRBV6-5,NA,CASSYSGGQLGYTF,TGTGCCAGCAGTTACTCCGGCGGACAGCTTGGCTACACCTTC
NA,TRBJ2-1,TRBV12-3/TRBV12-4,few,CASSLKQSSYNEQFF,TGTGCCAGCAGTTTAAAGCAGAGCTCCTACAATGAGCAGTTCTTC
TRBD2,TRBJ2-3,TRBV24-1,NA,CATSAPHERGPEDTQYF,TGTGCCACCAGTGCCCCTCATGAGCGGGGGCCAGAAGATACGCAGTATTTT
TRBD1,TRBJ2-7,TRBV2,few,CATNLGQSSYEQYF,TGTGCCACAAATCTGGGACAGAGCTCCTACGAGCAGTACTTC
TRBD2,TRBJ2-1,TRBV13,NA,CASSPTISGGVNEQFF,TGTGCCAGCAGCCCCACCATCAGCGGGGGGGTCAATGAGCAGTTCTTC
NA,TRBJ1-3,TRBV27,few,CASSSSRGTFSGNTIYF,TGTGCCAGCAGTAGCTCCCGGGGGACCTTCTCTGGAAACACCATATATTTT
TRBD1,TRBJ2-2,TRBV9,few,CASSVGTGVFTGELFF,TGTGCCAGCAGCGTGGGGACAGGGGTTTTCACCGGGGAGCTGTTTTTT
NA,TRBJ1-2,TRBV27,few,CASSLGGVHNYGYTF,TGTGCCAGCAGTTTAGGGGGGGTCCATAACTATGGCTACACCTTC
TRBD2,TRBJ2-1,TRBV4-1,few,CASSQGLAGGYEQFF,TGCGCCAGCAGCCAGGGACTAGCGGGGGGGTATGAGCAGTTCTTC
NA,TRBJ2-5,TRBV4-3,few,CASSQDPRGSETQYF,TGCGCCAGCAGCCAAGATCCGAGAGGGTCGGAGACCCAGTACTTC
NA,TRBJ2-3,TRBV19,few,CASSAAYHDTQYF,TGTGCCAGTAGTGCCGCATATCACGATACGCAGTATTTT
TRBD1,TRBJ2-7,TRBV10-3,few,CAISAIDRGRTYEQYF,TGTGCCATCAGTGCGATCGACAGGGGTCGAACCTACGAGCAGTACTTC
NA,TRBJ2-1,TRBV10-3,many,CAISDSGALPNEQFF,TGTGCCATCAGTGACTCTGGGGCCCTTCCCAATGAGCAGTTCTTC
NA,TRBJ1-5,TRBV6-2/TRBV6-3,NA,CASSYGGQPQHF,TGTGCCAGCAGTTACGGGGGACAGCCCCAGCATTTT
NA,TRBJ1-1,TRBV6-6,few,CASSYFGNTEAFF,TGTGCCAGCAGTTACTTCGGGAACACTGAAGCTTTCTTT
NA,TRBJ2-1,TRBV12-3/TRBV12-4,few,CASSSGGSHEQFF,TGTGCCAGCAGTTCCGGGGGCTCCCATGAGCAGTTCTTC
NA,TRBJ2-1,TRBV20-1,few,CSASPTSSSYNEQFF,TGCAGTGCTAGCCCAACTTCCTCCTCCTACAATGAGCAGTTCTTC
TRBD1,TRBJ2-7,TRBV4-1,many,CASSPDRAYEQYF,TGCGCCAGCAGCCCGGACAGGGCGTACGAGCAGTACTTC
NA,TRBJ2-3,TRBV2,NA,CASAERDTQYF,TGTGCCAGCGCTGAGAGGGATACGCAGTATTTT
NA,TRBJ2-7,TRBV3-1,few,CASSQVSGTEQYF,TGTGCCAGCAGCCAGGTGAGCGGCACCGAGCAGTACTTC
TRBD2,TRBJ2-1,TRBV3-1,NA,CASSQESGRPYNEQFF,TGTGCCAGCAGCCAAGAGAGCGGGAGGCCCTACAATGAGCAGTTCTTC
TRBD1,TRBJ2-1,TRBV20-1,NA,CSRDRGHNEQFF,TGCAGCCGGGACAGGGGCCACAATGAGCAGTTCTTC
NA,TRBJ1-2,TRBV12-1,NA,CDSSFVQRGYTF,TGTGACAGCAGCTTTGTCCAGAGGGGCTACACCTTC
NA,TRBJ2-4,TRBV20-1,NA,CSARKGEDIQYF,TGCAGTGCTAGGAAGGGTGAGGACATTCAGTACTTC
NA,TRBJ1-3,TRBV7-9,many,CASSLAGSGNTIYF,TGTGCCAGCAGCTTAGCGGGTTCTGGAAACACCATATATTTT
TRBD2,TRBJ2-3,TRBV7-9,NA,CASSLLPTSGSRDTQYF,TGTGCCAGCAGCTTACTTCCGACTAGCGGGAGTAGAGATACGCAGTATTTT
TRBD1,TRBJ1-2,TRBV15,many,CATSSRYGQGHGYTF,TGTGCCACCAGCTCCAGATACGGACAGGGACATGGCTACACCTTC
NA,TRBJ2-5,TRBV4-3,few,CASSQGFQETQYF,TGCGCCAGCAGCCAGGGGTTCCAAGAGACCCAGTACTTC
NA,TRBJ1-3,TRBV18,NA,CASSPGVMTGNTIYF,TGTGCCAGCTCACCAGGGGTTATGACTGGAAACACCATATATTTT
NA,TRBJ1-5,TRBV2,NA,CASRGDPARNQPQHF,TGTGCCAGCAGGGGGGATCCCGCGCGCAATCAGCCCCAGCATTTT
NA,TRBJ2-1,TRBV16,NA,CASTRAHNEQFF,TGTGCCAGCACCCGGGCCCACAATGAGCAGTTCTTC
NA,TRBJ1-3,TRBV12-3/TRBV12-4,few,CASSLLGGGSGNTIYF,TGTGCCAGCAGTCTCCTCGGGGGCGGGTCTGGAAACACCATATATTTT
TRBD1,TRBJ2-4,TRBV19,NA,CASTRGRSLDIQYF,TGTGCCAGTACCAGGGGGCGAAGTCTGGACATTCAGTACTTC
TRBD1,TRBJ2-7,TRBV7-3,few,CASSRDRKYEQYF,TGTGCCAGCAGCCGGGACAGGAAGTACGAGCAGTACTTC
NA,TRBJ2-5,TRBV19,NA,CASRDNWPQETQYF,TGTGCCAGCCGGGACAACTGGCCCCAAGAGACCCAGTACTTC
TRBD1,TRBJ1-4,TRBV30,NA,CAWSLDRTRGKLFF,TGTGCCTGGAGTCTGGACAGGACCAGAGGAAAACTGTTTTTT
NA,TRBJ2-7,TRBV11-2,NA,CASSSISGEAYEQYF,TGTGCCAGCAGCTCCATTAGCGGTGAGGCCTACGAGCAGTACTTC
NA,TRBJ1-2,TRBV24-1,NA,CATSDSLSYGYTF,TGTGCCACCAGTGATTCCCTATCCTATGGCTACACCTTC
NA,TRBJ2-1,TRBV29-1,few,CSVTRQVDNEQFF,TGCAGCGTTACTAGACAGGTCGACAATGAGCAGTTCTTC
NA,TRBJ2-3,TRBV4-1,many,CASSQDPPYRRDTQYF,TGCGCCAGCAGCCAAGATCCTCCCTACCGACGGGATACGCAGTATTTT
TRBD1,TRBJ2-5,TRBV5-1,NA,CASSPFLRDREQETQYF,TGCGCCAGCAGCCCATTTCTCCGGGACAGGGAGCAAGAGACCCAGTACTTC
TRBD2,TRBJ2-4,TRBV12-3/TRBV12-4,few,CASSPQPGLPSGNIQYF,TGTGCCAGCAGTCCCCAACCGGGACTACCGTCAGGGAACATTCAGTACTTC
NA,TRBJ2-3,TRBV5-1,few,CASSFSSNPDTQYF,TGCGCCAGCAGCTTTTCCAGCAACCCAGATACGCAGTATTTT
NA,TRBJ2-7,TRBV4-3,few,CASSQYLSYEQYF,TGCGCCAGCAGCCAATATTTGTCCTACGAGCAGTACTTC
NA,TRBJ2-3,TRBV7-8,few,CASSLAIVWSEAVADTQYF,TGTGCCAGCAGCTTAGCGATAGTTTGGTCGGAGGCCGTAGCAGATACGCAGTATTTT
NA,TRBJ2-3,TRBV3-1,few,CASSQEIKGKTDTQYF,TGTGCCAGCAGCCAAGAGATCAAGGGGAAGACAGATACGCAGTATTTT
TRBD1,TRBJ1-3,TRBV4-1,few,CASSQDIGQGALKGNTIYF,TGCGCCAGCAGCCAAGATATTGGACAGGGGGCCTTAAAAGGAAACACCATATATTTT
NA,TRBJ2-5,TRBV20-1,few,CSARFWRPQETQYF,TGCAGTGCTAGGTTCTGGCGGCCCCAAGAGACCCAGTACTTC
TRBD2,TRBJ2-7,TRBV4-2,many,CASSQDLWGLADLNEQYF,TGTGCCAGCAGCCAAGACCTTTGGGGCCTAGCGGACCTGAACGAGCAGTACTTC
NA,TRBJ1-1,TRBV5-1,NA,CASSLAPQPASTEAFF,TGCGCCAGCAGCTTGGCCCCTCAGCCCGCGAGCACTGAAGCTTTCTTT
TRBD2,TRBJ2-5,TRBV5-4,few,CASSLSAGSRETQYF,TGTGCCAGCAGCTTGTCAGCGGGGTCGAGGGAGACCCAGTACTTC
NA,TRBJ2-1,TRBV4-1,NA,CASRYKGNEQFF,TGCGCCTCCCGGTACAAGGGCAATGAGCAGTTCTTC